Listed below are T cell receptor beta chains from one sample, sequenced in a study of T-cell memory formation after mild COVID-19. TCRdb analysed the 5' RACE reads with MiXCR anew, one entry per CDR3 protein. The sample gives some 97,000 distinct CDR3 sequences, around 10% of which show up once; around 40% is in the top ten. The sequenced sample was PBMCs or a T cell subset sorted from them (not recorded which). Receptors originate from a man aged 18-30 years who had mild COVID-19 (a few samples of this study predate the infection). Cell type and time point are not known. CDR3s include the opening cysteine and the closing phenylalanine or tryptophan.

16	TRBV19	TRBJ2-6	CASSINGGTGANVLTF
13	TRBV20-1	TRBJ1-2	CSALQQGEYGYTF
16	TRBV4-3	TRBJ1-4	CASRSGQGVSHEKLFF
18	TRBV4-1	TRBJ2-2	CASSQDNAGGLNTGELFF
12	TRBV12-3/TRBV12-4	TRBJ2-7	CASSKVRYEQYF
18	TRBV24-1	TRBJ1-5	CATSDGGVGIGSNQPQHF
11	TRBV29-1	TRBJ1-2	CSVRNTYGYTF
15	TRBV27	TRBJ2-6	CASSLLYGGANVLTF
13	TRBV30	TRBJ2-1	CAWGRGGFNEQFF
15	TRBV7-9	TRBJ1-1	CASSSRQGLDTEAFF
14	TRBV5-1	TRBJ1-2	CASSSGENNYGYTF
14	TRBV27	TRBJ1-1	CASTRADSQDEAFF
16	TRBV7-9	TRBJ1-3	CASSEYPGHSGNTIYF
13	TRBV27	TRBJ2-1	CAIGLSSYNEQFF
16	TRBV4-3	TRBJ2-1	CASSHASGGSYNEQFF
14	TRBV6-5	TRBJ2-1	CASSYYGGGNEQFF